This TCR beta chain was observed in a study of CD8+CD57+ T cells in acquired aplastic anemia. At the level of the study: The DNA of sorted CD4+ and CD8+ cells averaged 3.2 ug. Healthy donors had, on average, around 11 million reads for their CD4+ cells. Study findings and constraints: Between patients and controls, approximately 29 CD8+ CDR3 sequences were found in common. CD8+ Simpson's diversity showed no significant patient-control difference.

Note on this clonotype: The antigen remains unidentified.

TCR beta VDJ and CDR3 profiles were obtained from a genomic DNA template. Via MiXCR, TCRdb re-called the reads, giving one row per CDR3 protein. Of around 180,000 distinct CDR3 sequences listed, 55% to 75% are singletons. The V gene end was trimmed by 7 bases and the J gene end by 5 bases; junction bases not matched to a gene: 6. The CDR3 is made up of 12 amino acids. The germline V gene encodes CDR1 SQVTM and CDR2 ANQGSEA. This chain joins TRBV29-1 and TRBJ1-1; TRBD1 aligns across 8 bases. This sequence originates from a human donor in good health. The sequenced material came from sorted CD4+, CD8+, or CD8+CD57+ T cells (not recorded which) from PBMCs. The CDR3 spells CSGTGGVTEAFF. The CDR3 DNA is TGCAGCGGTACAGGGGGGGTAACTGAAGCTTTCTTT.